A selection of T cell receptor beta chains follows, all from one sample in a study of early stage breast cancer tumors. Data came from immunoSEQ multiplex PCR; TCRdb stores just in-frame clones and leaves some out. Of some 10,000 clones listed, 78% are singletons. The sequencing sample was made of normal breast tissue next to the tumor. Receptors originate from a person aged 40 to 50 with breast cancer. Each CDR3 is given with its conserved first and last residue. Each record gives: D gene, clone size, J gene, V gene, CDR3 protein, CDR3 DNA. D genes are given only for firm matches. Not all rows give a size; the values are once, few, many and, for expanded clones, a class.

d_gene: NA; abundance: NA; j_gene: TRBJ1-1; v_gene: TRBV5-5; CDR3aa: CASSFYGPANTEAFF; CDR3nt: TGTGCCAGCAGCTTTTATGGTCCGGCCAACACTGAAGCTTTCTTT
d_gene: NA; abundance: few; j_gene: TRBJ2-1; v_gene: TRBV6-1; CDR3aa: CASRPPGSQRNEQFF; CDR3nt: TGTGCCAGCAGACCCCCGGGATCCCAACGCAATGAGCAGTTCTTC
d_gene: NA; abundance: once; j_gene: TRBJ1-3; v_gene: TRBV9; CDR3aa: CASSAQNRGNTIYF; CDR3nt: TGTGCCAGCAGCGCACAGAATCGGGGAAACACCATATATTTT
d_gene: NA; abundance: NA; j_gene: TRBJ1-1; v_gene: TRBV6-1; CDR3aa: CASSEAFRRAFF; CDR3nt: TGTGCCAGCAGTGAGGCTTTTCGACGGGCTTTCTTT
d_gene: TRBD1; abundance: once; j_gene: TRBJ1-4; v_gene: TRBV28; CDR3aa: CASSPDRVEKLFF; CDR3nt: TGTGCCAGCAGTCCAGACAGGGTAGAAAAACTGTTTTTT
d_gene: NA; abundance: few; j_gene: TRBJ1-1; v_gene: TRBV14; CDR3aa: CASSQDWLGNTEAFF; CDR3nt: TGTGCCAGCAGCCAAGATTGGTTAGGGAACACTGAAGCTTTCTTT
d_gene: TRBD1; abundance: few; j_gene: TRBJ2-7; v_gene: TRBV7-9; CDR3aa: CASSSKGQGADEQYF; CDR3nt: TGTGCCAGCAGCTCGAAGGGACAGGGGGCAGACGAGCAGTACTTC
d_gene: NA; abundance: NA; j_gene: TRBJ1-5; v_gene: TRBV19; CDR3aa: CASSMGPNSNQPQHF; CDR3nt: TGTGCCAGTAGTATGGGCCCTAATAGCAATCAGCCCCAGCATTTT
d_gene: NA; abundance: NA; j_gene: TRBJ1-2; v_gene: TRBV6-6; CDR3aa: CASSYSADFGYTF; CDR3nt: TGTGCCAGCAGTTACTCCGCCGATTTTGGCTACACCTTC
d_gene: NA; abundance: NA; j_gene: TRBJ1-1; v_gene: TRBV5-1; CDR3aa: CASCPGPMNTEAFF; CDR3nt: TGCGCCAGCTGCCCGGGACCTATGAACACTGAAGCTTTCTTT
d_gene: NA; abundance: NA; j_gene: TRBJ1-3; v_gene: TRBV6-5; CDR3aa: CASLRDPTIYF; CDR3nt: TGTGCCAGTCTCCGGGATCCAACCATATATTTT
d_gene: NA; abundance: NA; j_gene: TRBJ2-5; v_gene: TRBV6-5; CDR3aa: CASSYSKGMGKETQYF; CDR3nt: TGTGCCAGCAGTTACTCCAAGGGTATGGGGAAAGAGACCCAGTACTTC
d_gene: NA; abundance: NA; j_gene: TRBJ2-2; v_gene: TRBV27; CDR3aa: CASSLLATGELFF; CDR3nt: TGTGCCAGCAGTTTGTTAGCCACCGGGGAGCTGTTTTTT
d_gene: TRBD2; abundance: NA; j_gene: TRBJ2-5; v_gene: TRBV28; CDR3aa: CASSFLGTIGETQYF; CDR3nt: TGTGCCAGCAGTTTCCTCGGGACTATCGGAGAGACCCAGTACTTC
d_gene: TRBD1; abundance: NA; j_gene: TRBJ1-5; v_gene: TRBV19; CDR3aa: CASSRTGENYSNQPQHF; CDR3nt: TGTGCCAGTAGCAGGACAGGGGAAAATTATAGCAATCAGCCCCAGCATTTT
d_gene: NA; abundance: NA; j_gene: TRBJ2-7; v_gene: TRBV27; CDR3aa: CASSLGTAAYEQYF; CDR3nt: TGTGCCAGCAGCCTGGGGACGGCGGCCTACGAGCAGTACTTC
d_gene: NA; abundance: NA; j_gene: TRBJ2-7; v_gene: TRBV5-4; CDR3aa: CASSLWPYEQYF; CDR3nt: TGTGCCAGCAGCTTGTGGCCCTACGAGCAGTACTTC